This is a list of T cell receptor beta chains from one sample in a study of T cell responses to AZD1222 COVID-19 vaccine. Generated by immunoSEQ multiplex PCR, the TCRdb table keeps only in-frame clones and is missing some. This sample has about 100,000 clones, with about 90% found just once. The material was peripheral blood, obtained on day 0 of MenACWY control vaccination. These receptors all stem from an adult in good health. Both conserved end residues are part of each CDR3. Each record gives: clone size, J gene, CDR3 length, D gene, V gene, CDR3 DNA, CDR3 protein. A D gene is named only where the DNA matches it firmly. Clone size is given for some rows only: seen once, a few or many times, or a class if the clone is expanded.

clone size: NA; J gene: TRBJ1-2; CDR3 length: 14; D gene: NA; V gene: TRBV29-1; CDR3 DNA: TGCAGCGTTGAGCTGCCGGGGAGGGGCTATGGCTACACCTTC; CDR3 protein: CSVELPGRGYGYTF
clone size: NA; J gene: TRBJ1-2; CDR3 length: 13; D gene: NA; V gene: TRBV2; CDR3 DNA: TGTGCCAGCAGTGAAGGGCCCGGTTATGGCTACACCTTC; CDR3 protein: CASSEGPGYGYTF
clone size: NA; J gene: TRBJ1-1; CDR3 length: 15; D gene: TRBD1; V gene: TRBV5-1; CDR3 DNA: TGCGCCAGCAGCTTGGCCACAGGGGGGATGGCTGAAGCTTTCTTT; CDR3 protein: CASSLATGGMAEAFF
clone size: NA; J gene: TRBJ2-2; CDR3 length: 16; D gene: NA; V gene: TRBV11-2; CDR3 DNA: TGTGCCAGCAGCTTAGTTCCCTTGCGTAGGTCCGGGGAGCTGTTTTTT; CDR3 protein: CASSLVPLRRSGELFF
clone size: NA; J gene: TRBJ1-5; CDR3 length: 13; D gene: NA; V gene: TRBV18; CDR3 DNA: TGTGCCAGCTCACCAAACGCCTTGAGTCCCCAGCATTTT; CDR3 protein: CASSPNALSPQHF
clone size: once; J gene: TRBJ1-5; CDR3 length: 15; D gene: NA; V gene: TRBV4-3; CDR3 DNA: TGCGCCAGCAGCCAAGTTTGGCCGGTCAATCAGCCCCAGCATTTT; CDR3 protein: CASSQVWPVNQPQHF
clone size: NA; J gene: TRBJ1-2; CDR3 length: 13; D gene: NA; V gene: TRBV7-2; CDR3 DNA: TGTGCCAGCAGTTCAGGGAGGGTCAATGGCTACACCTTC; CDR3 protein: CASSSGRVNGYTF
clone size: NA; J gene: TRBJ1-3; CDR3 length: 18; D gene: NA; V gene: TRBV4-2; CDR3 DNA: TGTGCCAGCAGCCAAGATTTTGGGGGGCGCGTCTCTGGAAACACCATATATTTT; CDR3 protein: CASSQDFGGRVSGNTIYF
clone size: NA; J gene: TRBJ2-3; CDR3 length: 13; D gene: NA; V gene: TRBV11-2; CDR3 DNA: TGTGCCAGCAGCTTAGATCGAGAAGATACGCAGTATTTT; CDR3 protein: CASSLDREDTQYF
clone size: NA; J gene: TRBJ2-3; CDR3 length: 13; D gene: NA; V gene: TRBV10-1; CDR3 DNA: TGCGCCAGCAGTGAGAGTCAAGGGTTTACGCAGTATTTT; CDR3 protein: CASSESQGFTQYF
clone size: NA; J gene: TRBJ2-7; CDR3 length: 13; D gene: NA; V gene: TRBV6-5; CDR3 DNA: TGTGCCAGCAGGGGACGGAGCTCCTACGAGCAGTACTTC; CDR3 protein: CASRGRSSYEQYF
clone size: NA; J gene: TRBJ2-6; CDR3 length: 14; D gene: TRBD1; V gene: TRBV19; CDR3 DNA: TGTGCCACAAACAGGGGACCTGGGGCCAACGTCCTGACTTTC; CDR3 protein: CATNRGPGANVLTF
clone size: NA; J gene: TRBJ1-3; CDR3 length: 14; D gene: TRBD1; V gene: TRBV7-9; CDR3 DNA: TGTGCCAGCAGCCAGGGACAGGGCATGGACACCATATATTTT; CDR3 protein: CASSQGQGMDTIYF
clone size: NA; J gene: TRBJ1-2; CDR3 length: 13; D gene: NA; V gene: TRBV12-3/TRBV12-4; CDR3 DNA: TGTGCCAGCAGTTTAAGGTCAAGCTATGGCTACACCTTC; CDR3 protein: CASSLRSSYGYTF
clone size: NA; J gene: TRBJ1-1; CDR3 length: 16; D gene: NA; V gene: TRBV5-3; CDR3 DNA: TGTGCCAGAAGCCTGATAGGACAAAAGGGGGACACTGAAGCTTTCTTT; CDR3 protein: CARSLIGQKGDTEAFF
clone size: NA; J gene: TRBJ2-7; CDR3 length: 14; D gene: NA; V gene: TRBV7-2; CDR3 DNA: TGTGCCAGCAGCCCAGTAGCGGATGCCTACGAGCAGTACTTC; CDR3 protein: CASSPVADAYEQYF
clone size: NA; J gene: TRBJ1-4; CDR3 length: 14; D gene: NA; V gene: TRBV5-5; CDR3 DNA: TGTGCCAGCACCTTCAGGGCAACTAATGAAAAACTGTTTTTT; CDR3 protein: CASTFRATNEKLFF
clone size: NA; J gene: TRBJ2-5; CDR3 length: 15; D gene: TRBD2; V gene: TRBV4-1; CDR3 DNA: TGCGCCAGCAGCCAAGGCCCTAGCGGCTGGGAGACCCAGTACTTC; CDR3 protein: CASSQGPSGWETQYF
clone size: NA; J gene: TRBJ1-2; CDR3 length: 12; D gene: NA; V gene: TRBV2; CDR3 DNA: TGTGCCAGCCAGGGTTGGGGGGTCGGCTACACCTTC; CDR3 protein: CASQGWGVGYTF
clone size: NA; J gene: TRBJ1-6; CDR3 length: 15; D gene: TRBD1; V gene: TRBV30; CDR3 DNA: TGTGCCTGGAGTTTTCAGGGGGCCACGAATTCACCCCTCCACTTT; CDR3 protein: CAWSFQGATNSPLHF
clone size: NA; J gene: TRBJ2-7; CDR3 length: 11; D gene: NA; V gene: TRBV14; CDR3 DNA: TGTGCCAGCAGCCAAGTGGACGAGCAGTACTTC; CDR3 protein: CASSQVDEQYF
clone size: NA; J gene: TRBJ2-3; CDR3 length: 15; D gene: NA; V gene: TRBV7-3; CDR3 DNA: TGTGCCAGCAGCTTTTCCCCCGGACCGGAAGATACGCAGTATTTT; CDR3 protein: CASSFSPGPEDTQYF
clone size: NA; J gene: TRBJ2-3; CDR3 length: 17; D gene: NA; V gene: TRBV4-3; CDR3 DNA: TGCGCCAGCAGCCAAAAACCTTGGGGAGTTAGCACAGATACGCAGTATTTT; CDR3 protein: CASSQKPWGVSTDTQYF
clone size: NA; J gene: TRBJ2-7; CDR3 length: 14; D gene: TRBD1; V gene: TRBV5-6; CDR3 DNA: TGTGCCAGCAGCTTGGGACAGGGGTTCTACGAGCAGTACTTC; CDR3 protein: CASSLGQGFYEQYF
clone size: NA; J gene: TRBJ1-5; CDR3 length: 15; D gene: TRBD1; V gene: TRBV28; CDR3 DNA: TGTGCCAGCAGTCCCTCGGACAGGCTTAATCAGCCCCAGCATTTT; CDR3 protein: CASSPSDRLNQPQHF
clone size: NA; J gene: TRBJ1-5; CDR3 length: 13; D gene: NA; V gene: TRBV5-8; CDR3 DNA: TGTGCCAGCGGGCCGAAGAACAATCAGCCCCAGCATTTT; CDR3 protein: CASGPKNNQPQHF
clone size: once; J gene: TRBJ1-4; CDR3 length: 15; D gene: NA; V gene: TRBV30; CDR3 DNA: TGTGCCTGGAGTCCCAAGACGGCAACTAATGAAAAACTGTTTTTT; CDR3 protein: CAWSPKTATNEKLFF
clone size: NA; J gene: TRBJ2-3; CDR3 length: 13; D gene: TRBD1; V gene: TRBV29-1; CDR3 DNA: TGCAGCGTTGATACAGGGGGCACAGATACGCAGTATTTT; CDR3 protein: CSVDTGGTDTQYF
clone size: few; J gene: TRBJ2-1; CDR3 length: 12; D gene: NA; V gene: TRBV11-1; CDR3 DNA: TGTGCCAGCAGCTTAGGAGGCGATGAGCAGTTCTTC; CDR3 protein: CASSLGGDEQFF
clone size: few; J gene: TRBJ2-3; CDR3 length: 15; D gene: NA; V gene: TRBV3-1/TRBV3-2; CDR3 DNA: TGTGCCAGCAGCTCATACATTAGACAGACTTATACGCAGTATTTT; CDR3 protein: CASSSYIRQTYTQYF
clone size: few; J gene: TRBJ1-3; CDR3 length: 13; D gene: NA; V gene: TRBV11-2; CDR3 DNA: TGTGCCAGCAGCTTAGATTCGGCGAACACCATATATTTT; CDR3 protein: CASSLDSANTIYF
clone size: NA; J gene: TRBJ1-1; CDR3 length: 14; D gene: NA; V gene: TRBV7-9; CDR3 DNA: TGTGCCAGCAGCTCCAGCAGGAGCCTGCCTGAAGCTTTCTTT; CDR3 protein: CASSSSRSLPEAFF
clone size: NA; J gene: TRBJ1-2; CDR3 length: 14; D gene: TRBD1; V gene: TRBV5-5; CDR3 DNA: TGTGCCAGCAGCTTGGAGGGACAGGGCTTTGTAGGGGGATTC; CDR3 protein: CASSLEGQGFVGGF
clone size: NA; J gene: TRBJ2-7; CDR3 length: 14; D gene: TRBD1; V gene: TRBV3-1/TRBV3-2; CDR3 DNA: TGTGCCAGCAGCCAAGCACAGGGGGCGGTCGAGCAGTACTTC; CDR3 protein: CASSQAQGAVEQYF
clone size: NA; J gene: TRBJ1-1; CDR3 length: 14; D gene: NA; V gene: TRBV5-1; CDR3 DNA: TGCGCCAGCAGCTTGAGTTCTGAGAACACTGAAGCTTTCTTT; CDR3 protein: CASSLSSENTEAFF
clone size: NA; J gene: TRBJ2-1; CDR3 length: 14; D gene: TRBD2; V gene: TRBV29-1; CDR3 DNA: TGCAGCGTTGAAAGGACTAGCGGAGGGAATGAGCAGTTCTTC; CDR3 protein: CSVERTSGGNEQFF
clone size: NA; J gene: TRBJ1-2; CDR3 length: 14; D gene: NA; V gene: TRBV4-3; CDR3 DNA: TGCGCCAGCAGCCTAGAAGGGTTGTATGGAGGCTACACCTTC; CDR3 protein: CASSLEGLYGGYTF
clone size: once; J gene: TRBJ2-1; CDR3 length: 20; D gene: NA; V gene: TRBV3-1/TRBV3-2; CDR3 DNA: TGTGCCAGCAGCCAAGATGGTCCGGCGGTGAGACTGGCGCGCTACAATGAGCAGTTCTTC; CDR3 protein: CASSQDGPAVRLARYNEQFF
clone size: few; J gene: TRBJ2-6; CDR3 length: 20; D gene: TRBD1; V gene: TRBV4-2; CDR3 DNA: TGTGCCAGCAGCCACCCTAGTACAGGGGCCTCTGGCTCTGGGGCCAACGTCCTGACTTTC; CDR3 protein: CASSHPSTGASGSGANVLTF
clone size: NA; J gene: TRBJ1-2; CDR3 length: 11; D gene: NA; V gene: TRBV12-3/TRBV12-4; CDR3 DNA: TGTGCCAGCAGCATCGGGTATGGCTACACCTTC; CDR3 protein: CASSIGYGYTF
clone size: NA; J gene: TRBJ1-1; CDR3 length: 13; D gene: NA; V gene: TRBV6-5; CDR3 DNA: TGTGCCAGCAGTTCAGGGATGAACACTGAAGCTTTCTTT; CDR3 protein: CASSSGMNTEAFF
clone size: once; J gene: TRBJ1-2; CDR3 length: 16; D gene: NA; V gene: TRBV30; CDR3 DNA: TGTGCCTGGAAGACGTCGAGCCTGTGGGAATTTCGTGGCTACACCTTC; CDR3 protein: CAWKTSSLWEFRGYTF
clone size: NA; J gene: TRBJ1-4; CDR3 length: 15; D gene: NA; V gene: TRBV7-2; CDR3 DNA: TGTGCCACCCAGCGGTACGCGAGAACTAATGAAAAACTGTTTTTT; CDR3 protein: CATQRYARTNEKLFF